This T cell receptor beta chain was sequenced during a study of blood T cell repertoires in COVID-19. Across the study: The United States, Italy and Spain were the sources of the acute and convalescent COVID-19 samples.

Per the original methods: Reference gene primer amplification gave estimated nucleated cell counts. Here immunoSEQ multiplex PCR was the method, and the copy in TCRdb shows in-frame clones only, minus some. V, J and clone size reflect that table, while D and trimming were determined from the DNA. The sample includes about 47,000 clones, around 81% of them seen just once. The germline CDR1 and CDR2 sequences are LNHDA and SQIVND (reference sequence). The CDR3 loop spans 15 amino acids. V lost 2 bases, J lost 0 bases, and 9 bases lay in between. The source material was peripheral blood. The J gene is TRBJ2-3, the V gene TRBV19, with a tentative D call TRBD2 (6 bases). This TCR was recovered from a woman aged 80 or over with COVID-19, enrolled during active disease. The CDR3 sequence: CASSIWAGSTDTQYF. CDR3 nucleotide sequence: TGTGCCAGTAGTATATGGGCGGGAAGCACAGATACGCAGTATTTT.